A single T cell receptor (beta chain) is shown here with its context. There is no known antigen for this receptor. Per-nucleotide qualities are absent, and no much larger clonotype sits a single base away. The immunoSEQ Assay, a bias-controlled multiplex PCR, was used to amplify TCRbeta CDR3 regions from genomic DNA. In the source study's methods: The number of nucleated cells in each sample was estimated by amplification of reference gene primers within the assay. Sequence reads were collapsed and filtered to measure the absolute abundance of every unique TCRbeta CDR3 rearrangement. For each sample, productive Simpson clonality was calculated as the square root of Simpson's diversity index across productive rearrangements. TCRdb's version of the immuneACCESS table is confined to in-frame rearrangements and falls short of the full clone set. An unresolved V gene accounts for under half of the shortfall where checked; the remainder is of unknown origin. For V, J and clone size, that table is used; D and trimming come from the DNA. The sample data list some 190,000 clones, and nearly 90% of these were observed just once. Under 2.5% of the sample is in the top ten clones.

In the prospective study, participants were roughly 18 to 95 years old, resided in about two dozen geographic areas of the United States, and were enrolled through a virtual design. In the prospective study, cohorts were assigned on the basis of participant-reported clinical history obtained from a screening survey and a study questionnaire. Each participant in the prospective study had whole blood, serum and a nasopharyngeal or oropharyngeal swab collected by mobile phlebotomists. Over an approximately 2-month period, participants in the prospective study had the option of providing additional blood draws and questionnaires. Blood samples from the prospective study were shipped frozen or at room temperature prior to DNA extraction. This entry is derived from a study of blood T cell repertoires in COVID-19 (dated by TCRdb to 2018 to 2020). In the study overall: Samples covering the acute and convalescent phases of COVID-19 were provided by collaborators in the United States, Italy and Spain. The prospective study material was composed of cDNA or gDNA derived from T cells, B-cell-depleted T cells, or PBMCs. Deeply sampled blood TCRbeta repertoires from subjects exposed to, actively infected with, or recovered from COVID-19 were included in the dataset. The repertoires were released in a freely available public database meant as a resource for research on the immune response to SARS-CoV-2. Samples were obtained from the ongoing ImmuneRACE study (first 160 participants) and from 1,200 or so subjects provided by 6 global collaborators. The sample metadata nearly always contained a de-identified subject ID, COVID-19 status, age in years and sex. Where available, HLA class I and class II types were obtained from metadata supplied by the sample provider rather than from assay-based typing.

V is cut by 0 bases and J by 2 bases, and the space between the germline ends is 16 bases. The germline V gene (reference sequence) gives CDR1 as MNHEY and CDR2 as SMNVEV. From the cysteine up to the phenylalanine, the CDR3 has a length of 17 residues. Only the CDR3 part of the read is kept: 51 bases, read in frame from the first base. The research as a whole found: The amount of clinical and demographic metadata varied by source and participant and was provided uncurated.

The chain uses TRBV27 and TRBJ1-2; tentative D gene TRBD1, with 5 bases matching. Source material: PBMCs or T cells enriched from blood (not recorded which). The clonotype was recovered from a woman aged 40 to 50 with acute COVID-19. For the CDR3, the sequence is CASSLSLEGANNYGYTF. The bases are TGTGCCAGCAGTTTATCCTTAGAAGGGGCCAACAACTATGGCTACACCTTC.